The next 24 T cell receptor beta chains were all read from a single sample in a study of CD8+CD57+ T cells in acquired aplastic anemia. CDR3 and TCR beta VDJ profiling relied on genomic DNA as the template. TCRdb analysed the reads with MiXCR anew, one entry per CDR3 protein. The data contain about 190,000 distinct CDR3 sequences, roughly half of them singletons. An expansion of CD8+CD57+ cells by flow cytometry had been shown in patients chosen for sequencing. Material for sequencing was sorted CD4+, CD8+, or CD8+CD57+ T cells (not recorded which) from PBMCs. All receptors come from a human donor with aplastic anemia.

This clonotype showed up just once. The gene calls are TRBV7-6 and TRBJ2-2; 7 bases fit TRBD1. From germline, CDR1 is SGHVS and CDR2 FNYEAQ. Trimming cost V 5 bases and J 0 bases; bases outside gene matches: 9. This CDR3 has 17 amino acids. CDR3 in amino acids: CASSPPVGTANTGELFF. The CDR3 coding sequence is TGTGCCAGCAGCCCCCCGGTAGGGACAGCGAACACCGGGGAGCTGTTTTTT.

This chain connects TRBV12-3 or TRBV12-4 to TRBJ1-1; possibly TRBD1 for D (5 bases). CDR3 length: 14 amino acids. V shed 9 bases and J shed 1 base, with 15 bases lying between them. CDR3 amino acids: CASSHQGPNTEAFF. As DNA, the CDR3 is TGTGCCAGTAGCCACCAGGGACCGAACACTGAAGCTTTCTTT.

A remark on this clonotype: The germline gene is not matched at one end of the junction; a read error may be the cause. The chain carries TRBV11-1 and TRBJ2-1; 14 nucleotides align to TRBD2. The CDR3 runs to 17 residues. CDR1 is SGHAT, CDR2 FQDESV, per germline (reference sequence). The CDR3 here is CASSVGGLAGVGNEQFF. The CDR3 DNA is TGTGCCAGCAGCGTAGGGGGACTAGCGGGAGTCGGAAATGAGCAATTCTTC.

For this clonotype: A single base separates this from a much larger clone, so it may be a read error. CDR3 sequence: CASSQGTSHPDTQCF. The DNA for the CDR3 is TGCGCCAGCAGCCAAGGGACTAGTCACCCAGATACGCAGTGTTTT. J is TRBJ2-3 and V is TRBV4-1; TRBD2 agrees at 7 bases. Germline-derived CDR1 and CDR2 are MGHRA and YSYEKL. The CDR3 contains 15 residues.

The genes are TRBV24-1 and TRBJ2-1; the D is unclear. The CDR3 consists of 12 residues. Germline-derived CDR1 and CDR2 are KGHDR and SFDVKD. The V gene lost 4 bases and the J gene lost 3 bases, with 3 bases spanning the gap. In nucleotides, the CDR3 is TGTGCCACCAGTGACCTCTACAATGAGCAGTTCTTC. It yields the protein CATSDLYNEQFF.

The chain carries TRBV7-8 and TRBJ1-2, with 11 nucleotides matching TRBD1. The junction had 6 bases not matched to a gene; V was cut back by 5 bases and J by 4 bases. CDR3 length equals 15 residues. The V gene's germline CDR1 is SGHVS and CDR2 FQNEAQ. CDR3 coding DNA: TGTGCCAGCAGCCTCGGACAGGGGGCGACCTATGGCTACACCTTC. Protein: CASSLGQGATYGYTF.

The genes are TRBV7-9 and TRBJ2-5; 8 bases are a match to TRBD1. With V trimmed by 5 bases and J by 6 bases, 8 bases remained unmatched. The germline CDR1 and CDR2 sequences are SEHNR and FQNEAQ (reference sequence). The CDR3 extends over 14 amino acids. The CDR3 DNA reads as TGTGCCAGCAGCGCCGGACAGGGCGGAAAGACCCAGTACTTC. Translating it yields CASSAGQGGKTQYF.

This clonotype has at least ten counts. V usage is TRBV19 and J usage is TRBJ2-5; D may match TRBD1 or TRBD2 (5 bases each). Germline CDR1 reads LNHDA; CDR2 reads SQIVND (reference sequence). The CDR3 consists of 15 residues. Trimming shortened V by 6 bases and J by 0 bases, and 14 bases separated the two germline ends. Written as DNA, the CDR3 is TGTGCCAGTAGGGAAGCCGGGGCCAACCAAGAGACCCAGTACTTC. As protein: CASREAGANQETQYF.

The chain links TRBV6-1 to TRBJ1-1; 10 bases match TRBD1. The CDR3 covers 13 residues. Germline V gene sequence: CDR1 MNHNS, CDR2 SASEGT. The J segment lost 7 bases and the V segment lost 6 bases, leaving 5 bases of the junction unmatched. As DNA, the CDR3 is TGTGCCAGCAGCAGACAGGGGGCTAGTGAAGCTTTCTTT. This sequence encodes CASSRQGASEAFF.

This clonotype was seen at least ten times. The chain is built from TRBV5-1 and TRBJ1-2; 7 positions agree with TRBD1. CDR3 length: 15 amino acids. V gave up 4 bases and J gave up 2 bases; unmatched junction bases: 8. Germline V CDR1 and CDR2: SGHRS, YFSETQ. The CDR3 sequence is CASSLPTGTNYGYTF. The CDR3 DNA reads TGCGCCAGCAGCCTTCCGACAGGGACGAACTATGGCTACACCTTC.

This clonotype was picked up many times. The genes are TRBV10-3 and TRBJ2-3, with 7 bases that match TRBD2. The CDR3 is 16 residues long. The V gene's germline CDR1 is ENHRY and CDR2 SYGVKD. J lost 4 bases, V lost 0 bases, and 7 bases had no gene match. The CDR3 loop reads CAISESNAGAPDTQYF. The CDR3 bases are TGTGCCATCAGTGAGTCGAATGCGGGAGCCCCAGATACGCAGTATTTT.

This clonotype was counted at least ten times. The genes are TRBV20-1 and TRBJ2-7, with TRBD2 matching over 9 bases. Germline CDR1 is DFQATT and CDR2 is SNEGSKA (reference sequence). The CDR3 runs to 14 residues. V trimming: 6 bases; J trimming: 9 bases; junction bases outside the gene matches: 15. CDR3 sequence (DNA): TGCAGTGCCGCCTTGGTAGGCGGGAGGGCCCCGCAGTACTTC. It yields the protein CSAALVGGRAPQYF.

This clonotype has a handful of counts. A much larger clone differs by one base, so this may be a read error. This sequence joins TRBV5-4 and TRBJ2-7, with D tentatively TRBD2 (5 bases). Looked up from germline, CDR1 is SGHNT and CDR2 is YYREEE (reference sequence). The CDR3 loop spans 15 amino acids. V lost 0 bases to trimming and J lost 5 bases, with 15 bases between them. The CDR3, as DNA: TGTGCCAGCAGCTTGGTAGGCAGGAGCGGTAACGAGCAGTACTTC. It translates to CASSLVGRSGNEQYF.

Comments on this clonotype: One end of the junction fails to match germline, which may point to a read error. This chain links TRBV29-1 with TRBJ2-3, with a tentative D call TRBD2 (5 bases). This CDR3 spans 14 amino acids. Looked up from germline, CDR1 is SQVTM and CDR2 is ANQGSEA. CDR3 loop: CSVEGGQSTDAQYF. Written as DNA, the CDR3 is TGCAGCGTTGAGGGCGGGCAGTCCACAGATGCGCAGTATTTT.

The chain has TRBV5-1 and TRBJ2-3, with D hard to call. Germline V lookup: CDR1 SGHRS, CDR2 YFSETQ. Trimming stripped 4 bases from V and 0 bases from J, with 18 bases between. This CDR3 contains 17 residues. CDR3 amino acids: CASSPTKDDPSTDTQYF. In DNA form, the CDR3 reads TGCGCCAGCAGCCCAACCAAGGACGATCCTAGCACAGATACGCAGTATTTT.

This clonotype was detected ten times or more. The rearrangement joins TRBV7-2 to TRBJ1-2; 8 positions match TRBD1. Per the germline V gene, CDR1 is SGHTA and CDR2 is FQGNSA. The V gene end was trimmed by 5 bases and the J gene end by 5 bases; junction bases not matched to a gene: 13. CDR3 size: 16 residues. This CDR3 is CASSQLADREGYGYTF. CDR3 DNA sequence: TGTGCCAGCAGCCAGCTCGCGGACAGGGAGGGTTATGGCTACACCTTC.

This chain connects TRBV6-5 to TRBJ1-1; 7 bases are shared with TRBD1. This CDR3 region has 15 residues. V lost 0 bases, J lost 0 bases, and 1 base stayed unmatched. Germline V gene lookup returns CDR1 MNHEY and CDR2 SVGAGI. The CDR3 DNA reads TGTGCCAGCAGTTACTCGACAGGGTTGAACACTGAAGCTTTCTTT. It yields the protein CASSYSTGLNTEAFF.

This clonotype was counted between two and nine times. The genes are TRBV7-2 and TRBJ2-7, with D perhaps TRBD2 (5 bases). There are 13 residues in the CDR3. The germline CDR1 and CDR2 sequences are SGHTA and FQGNSA. V lost 4 bases and J 4 bases, leaving 11 bases between the germline ends. Here the CDR3 reads CASSSWTGYEQYF. In DNA form, the CDR3 reads TGTGCCAGCAGCTCATGGACGGGATACGAGCAGTACTTC.

The rearrangement links TRBV5-8 to TRBJ2-3, with D tentatively TRBD2 (5 bases). The CDR3 is 14 residues long. Per the germline V gene, CDR1 is SGHTS and CDR2 is YDEGEE. V was shortened by 5 bases and J by 2 bases, with 12 bases between the two germline ends. The DNA of the CDR3 is TGTGCCAGCAGAGAAGCGGTTGCCACAGATACGCAGTATTTT. Protein: CASREAVATDTQYF.

This clonotype was recorded at least ten times. The chain joins TRBV19 to TRBJ1-3, with 7 bases fitting TRBD1. The germline V gene has CDR1 LNHDA and CDR2 SQIVND (reference sequence). CDR3 length: 19 amino acids. V trimming: 2 bases; J trimming: 0 bases; junction bases outside the gene matches: 13. In nucleotides, the CDR3 is TGTGCCAGTAGTATAAGTGGGACAGTTGGGTCTAACTCTGGAAACACCATATATTTT. Its protein is CASSISGTVGSNSGNTIYF.

This sequence joins TRBV4-3 and TRBJ1-5; D remains ambiguous. The ends were cut back, 0 bases at V and 5 bases at J, with 8 bases in the middle. Germline CDR1 and CDR2: LGHNA and YSLEER. This CDR3 is built from 14 residues. CDR3 nucleotides: TGCGCCAGCAGCCAAGAAGGAGGCGATCAGCCCCAGCATTTT. This translates into CASSQEGGDQPQHF.

The chain combines TRBV12-3 or TRBV12-4 with TRBJ2-3; no clear D. CDR3 size: 14 residues. V shed 3 bases and J shed 2 bases, with 9 bases lying between them. This CDR3 reads CASSFRQTTDTQYF. The CDR3 DNA is TGTGCCAGCAGTTTCAGGCAGACCACAGATACGCAGTATTTT.

The chain carries TRBV2 and TRBJ1-5; 7 bases agree with TRBD1. CDR3 length: 14 residues. The germline V gene has CDR1 SNHLY and CDR2 FYNNEI. Trimming removed 7 bases from V and 1 base from J; junction bases left unmatched: 4. Here the CDR3 reads CASTGQPSNQPQHF. CDR3 coding DNA: TGTGCCAGCACGGGACAGCCAAGCAATCAGCCCCAGCATTTT.

In its sample, this clonotype was seen many times. This chain joins TRBV24-1 and TRBJ2-3; D may be TRBD1 (6 bases). The CDR3 has 16 amino acids. The germline V and J ends were trimmed by 5 bases and 2 bases, with 16 bases remaining between them. CDR1 KGHDR and CDR2 SFDVKD come from the germline V gene. CDR3 bases: TGTGCCACCAGTGGCCAGATGGGGGACACCACAGATACGCAGTATTTT. This translates into CATSGQMGDTTDTQYF.